This TCR beta chain was found in a study of early T cells in non-severe SARS-CoV-2 infection. Turning to the study itself: The study sequenced bulk RNA from unsorted whole blood, with chains unpaired.

This clonotype was counted many times. As yet, its antigen is unknown. As part of library construction, unique molecular identifiers were attached to individual cDNA molecules. TCRdb re-called the 5' RACE reads with MiXCR, one entry per CDR3 protein. The sample shows tens of thousands of distinct CDR3 sequences, 10% to 15% of them seen only once. This CDR3 spans 12 amino acids. The V gene's germline CDR1 is SGHVS and CDR2 FQNEAQ. Trimming removed 5 bases at V and 8 bases at J, with 10 bases between. General study points: Matching against VDJdb likely underestimated virus-specific expansions, favoring anti-spike CD8.

The specimen was whole blood. This receptor was identified in an adult who was a healthcare worker with PCR-confirmed SARS-CoV-2 infection or an uninfected control (not recorded which). This rearrangement joins TRBV7-8 to TRBJ2-1; D uncertain. CDR3 in DNA: TGTGCCAGCAGCCCTAGTAGGCATGAGCAGTTCTTC. Translation gives CASSPSRHEQFF.